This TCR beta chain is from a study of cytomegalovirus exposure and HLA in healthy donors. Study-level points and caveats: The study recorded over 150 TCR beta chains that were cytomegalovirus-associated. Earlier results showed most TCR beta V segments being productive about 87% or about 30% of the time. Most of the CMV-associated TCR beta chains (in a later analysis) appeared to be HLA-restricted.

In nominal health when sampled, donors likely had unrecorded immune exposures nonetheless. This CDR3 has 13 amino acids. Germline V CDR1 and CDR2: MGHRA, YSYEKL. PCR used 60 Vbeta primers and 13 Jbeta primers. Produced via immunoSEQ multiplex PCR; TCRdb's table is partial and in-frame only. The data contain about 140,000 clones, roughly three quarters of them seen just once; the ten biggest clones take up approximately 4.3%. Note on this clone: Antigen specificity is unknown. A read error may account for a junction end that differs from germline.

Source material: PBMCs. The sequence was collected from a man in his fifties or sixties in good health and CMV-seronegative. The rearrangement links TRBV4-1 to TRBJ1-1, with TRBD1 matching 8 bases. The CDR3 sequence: CASRRQGITETFF. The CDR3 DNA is TGCGCCAGCAGACGACAGGGGATCACTGAAACTTTCTTT.